A single sample is the source of the 28 T cell receptor beta chains below, sequenced in a study of shared clonotypes between healthy human individuals. Here immunoSEQ multiplex PCR was the method, and the copy in TCRdb shows in-frame clones only, minus some. Of roughly 1,500,000 clones listed, approximately 98% are singletons. The sample consisted of naive CD4+ T cells sorted from blood. Subset: CD45RA+ positively selected. These receptors were collected from a man aged 25 to 40 in good health.

This sequence joins TRBV16 and TRBJ2-1, with no clear D. The germline V and J ends were trimmed by 2 bases and 0 bases, with 8 bases remaining between them. The germline V gene encodes CDR1 KGHSY and CDR2 FQNENV. This CDR3 comprises 15 residues. The CDR3 here is CASSQGSLSYNEQFF. The CDR3 bases are TGTGCCAGCAGCCAAGGGTCCCTCTCCTACAATGAGCAGTTCTTC.

The chain carries TRBV28 and TRBJ1-5, with D possibly TRBD1 on 5 matching bases. Trimming stripped 4 bases from V and 0 bases from J, with 25 bases between. Germline CDR1 MDHEN, CDR2 SYDVKM. This CDR3 region has 20 residues. The chain's CDR3 is CASSSEEGPTYTYSNQPQHF. In nucleotides, the CDR3 is TGTGCCAGCAGTTCGGAGGAGGGGCCTACCTATACCTATAGCAATCAGCCCCAGCATTTT.

The chain combines TRBV4-1 with TRBJ1-1, with no clear D. The CDR3 runs to 17 residues. Germline CDR1 MGHRA, CDR2 YSYEKL. Trimming removed 0 bases at V and 5 bases at J, with 19 bases between. The CDR3 DNA sequence: TGCGCCAGCAGCCAAGATCGGAGCCACGGACGAGGGACTGAAGCTTTCTTT. It codes for CASSQDRSHGRGTEAFF.

This rearrangement joins TRBV5-1 to TRBJ1-1, with D maybe TRBD1 (6 bases). This CDR3 spans 14 amino acids. The germline V gene has CDR1 SGHRS and CDR2 YFSETQ. Trimming cost V 1 base and J 4 bases, with 11 bases left between them. CDR3 bases: TGCGCCAGCAGCTTGAGGGTGGGGGCCACTGAAGCTTTCTTT. Protein: CASSLRVGATEAFF. The full variable domain, completed using reference TRBV5-1 and TRBJ1-1, is KAGVTQTPRYLIKTRGQQVTLSCSPISGHRSVSWYQQTPGQGLQFLFEYFSETQRNKGNFPGRFSGRQFSNSRSEMNVSTLELGDSALYLCASSLRVGATEAFFGQGTRLTVV.

V gene TRBV6-6 combines with J gene TRBJ2-7; D remains ambiguous. Trimming left V 2 bases short and J 3 bases short, with 11 bases between. The CDR3 loop spans 14 amino acids. Germline V gene data show CDR1 as MNHNY and CDR2 as SVGAGI (reference sequence). CDR3 amino acids: CASSYGRYNYEQYF. CDR3 DNA sequence: TGTGCCAGCAGTTACGGGCGGTATAACTACGAGCAGTACTTC.

Worth noting for this clone: This could be a read error, since a much larger clone is one nucleotide away. Distinct nucleotide sequences in the sample also encode this CDR3. CDR3 sequence reads: CASTGTGNQPQHF. DNA for the CDR3: TGTGCCAGCACGGGGACAGGGAATCAGCCCCAGCATTTT. V gene TRBV2 combines with J gene TRBJ1-5, with TRBD1 matching over 9 bases. V lost 7 bases and J lost 4; bases outside the gene matches: 2. The germline gives CDR1 SNHLY, CDR2 FYNNEI. The CDR3 loop spans 13 amino acids.

In DNA, the CDR3 is TGTGCCACCAGCACCAGGGACAGGGGCGATCAGCCCCAGCATTTT. This encodes CATSTRDRGDQPQHF. The genes are TRBV15 and TRBJ1-5; 10 bases are a match to TRBD1. Trimming cost V 4 bases and J 5 bases; bases outside gene matches: 5. CDR1 is LNHNV, CDR2 YYDKDF, per germline (reference sequence). This CDR3 spans 15 amino acids. Combining the CDR3 with reference TRBV15 and TRBJ1-5 gives the whole variable domain DAMVIQNPRYQVTQFGKPVTLSCSQTLNHNVMYWYQQKSSQAPKLLFHYYDKDFNNEADTPDNFQSRRPNTSFCFLDIRSPGLGDTAMYLCATSTRDRGDQPQHFGDGTRLSIL.

This chain joins TRBV29-1 and TRBJ2-1; D may be TRBD1 or TRBD2 (5 bases each). CDR3 length: 14 residues. Germline CDR1 is SQVTM and CDR2 is ANQGSEA. With 1 base removed from V and 5 bases from J, the gap between germline ends came to 12 bases. The CDR3 DNA follows: TGCAGCGTTGAAGGCAGGGAGCCCCACAATGAGCAGTTCTTC. Amino acids: CSVEGREPHNEQFF.

Concerning this clone: The same CDR3 arises from other DNA sequences in this sample as well. The chain is built from TRBV7-9 and TRBJ1-1; D unclear. Germline assignment: CDR1 SEHNR and CDR2 FQNEAQ (reference sequence). Trimming stripped 3 bases from V and 0 bases from J, with 8 bases between. The CDR3 is made up of 14 amino acids. The CDR3 reads CASSLSGMNTEAFF. The CDR3 DNA is TGTGCCAGCAGCTTGTCGGGGATGAACACTGAAGCTTTCTTT.

The CDR3, as DNA: TGTGCCAGCAGTAAACGGACAGGGGGCTCTGGGGCCAACGTCCTGACTTTC. This encodes CASSKRTGGSGANVLTF. The chain joins TRBV25-1 to TRBJ2-6, with 10 bases that match TRBD1. This CDR3 region has 17 residues. Germline V lookup: CDR1 MGHDK, CDR2 SYGVNS. Trimming took 5 bases from V and 0 from J; bases not matched to a gene: 4.

CDR3 amino acids: CASSSDSTSTDTQYF. The CDR3 region has the DNA TGCGCCAGCAGCTCTGACAGTACTAGCACAGATACGCAGTATTTT. V and J are TRBV5-1 and TRBJ2-3; D is possibly TRBD1 (5 bases). Germline V gives CDR1 SGHRS, CDR2 YFSETQ. This CDR3 is 15 amino acids long. Deletions cut 3 bases from V and 0 bases from J, with 11 bases between.

This chain uses TRBV2 with TRBJ2-3, with 9 bases matching TRBD1. Per germline, CDR1 SNHLY and CDR2 FYNNEI. V shed 11 bases and J 1 base; nucleotides not matched to a gene: 7. This CDR3 is 14 amino acids long. The CDR3 reads CALIRDRGTDTQYF. DNA of the CDR3: TGTGCCCTTATCCGGGACAGGGGCACAGATACGCAGTATTTT.

The chain couples TRBV6-4 to TRBJ1-4; D call uncertain. This CDR3 is built from 13 residues. Trimming took 8 bases from V and 7 from J, leaving 14 bases between them. Germline values: CDR1 MRHNA, CDR2 SNTAGT. CDR3 DNA sequence: TGTGCCAGCGTACAGTATGCTGGTGAAAAACTGTTTTTT. Amino acid sequence: CASVQYAGEKLFF.

This clone appeared once. The chain carries TRBV9 and TRBJ1-4; D not certain. The V gene lost 0 bases and the J gene lost 5 bases, with 11 bases spanning the gap. CDR1 is SGDLS and CDR2 is YYNGEE in the germline V gene. The CDR3 has 15 amino acids. CDR3: CASSVDGQINEKLFF. DNA for the CDR3: TGTGCCAGCAGCGTAGATGGGCAGATAAATGAAAAACTGTTTTTT.

This clone was seen a single time. One end of the junction varies from germline; a read error may be responsible. The chain combines TRBV28 with TRBJ1-5; no reliable D call. The CDR3 runs to 12 residues. The germline gives CDR1 MDHEN, CDR2 SYDVKM. The DNA of the CDR3 is TGTGCCAGCAGAAGACCCACTTCCGCGCATGACTTT. Translating gives CASRRPTSAHDF.

As concerns this clone: Other DNA sequences from this sample encode an identical CDR3 as well. The rearrangement joins TRBV5-1 to TRBJ2-5; 8 bases fit TRBD1. V trimming: 5 bases; J trimming: 5 bases; junction bases outside the gene matches: 11. Looked up from germline, CDR1 is SGHRS and CDR2 is YFSETQ. This CDR3 is 15 amino acids long. The CDR3 reads CASSPGQGFRETQYF. The CDR3 region has the DNA TGCGCCAGCAGTCCCGGACAGGGCTTCCGTGAGACCCAGTACTTC.

The chain joins TRBV25-1 to TRBJ2-3; no clear D. Germline CDR1 is MGHDK and CDR2 is SYGVNS. V lost 4 bases and J lost 6, with 11 bases in between. The CDR3 sequence is 13 residues long. The chain's CDR3 is CASSVGRSDTQYF. CDR3 sequence (DNA): TGTGCCAGCAGTGTCGGCCGTTCGGATACGCAGTATTTT.

V is TRBV7-9 and J is TRBJ1-5; tentative D call: TRBD1 (6 bases). The CDR3 consists of 15 residues. Trimming stripped 5 bases from V and 5 bases from J, with 16 bases between. From germline, CDR1 is SEHNR and CDR2 FQNEAQ (reference sequence). The CDR3 protein is CASSPTAGAHQPQHF. Written as DNA, the CDR3 is TGTGCCAGCAGCCCTACCGCAGGGGCCCATCAGCCCCAGCATTTT.

The chain recombines TRBV29-1 with TRBJ2-7; 7 nucleotides match TRBD1. The germline CDR1 and CDR2 sequences are SQVTM and ANQGSEA. The CDR3 runs to 17 residues. V lost 2 bases, J lost 3 bases, and 16 bases stayed unmatched. CDR3 amino acids: CSVEPSSGQVGFYEQYF. CDR3 nucleotide sequence: TGCAGCGTTGAACCCAGCTCCGGACAGGTGGGGTTCTACGAGCAGTACTTC.

V gene TRBV27 combines with J gene TRBJ2-2; D is ambiguous. The CDR3 extends over 14 amino acids. The germline gives CDR1 MNHEY, CDR2 SMNVEV (reference sequence). Trimming took 4 bases from V and 0 from J, leaving 6 bases between them. In DNA form, the CDR3 reads TGTGCCAGCAGTTCCGGACCGAACACCGGGGAGCTGTTTTTT. It is translated as CASSSGPNTGELFF.

V usage is TRBV7-2 and J usage is TRBJ2-7, with 12 bases matching TRBD2. Germline V gene sequence: CDR1 SGHTA, CDR2 FQGNSA. V shed 5 bases and J 2 bases; nucleotides not matched to a gene: 7. The CDR3 is made up of 16 amino acids. The CDR3: CASSLRLAGVPYEQYF. DNA for the CDR3: TGTGCCAGCAGCCTAAGACTAGCGGGAGTACCCTACGAGCAGTACTTC. Drawing the rest from reference TRBV7-2 and TRBJ2-7, the complete variable domain is GAGVSQSPSNKVTEKGKDVELRCDPISGHTALYWYRQSLGQGLEFLIYFQGNSAPDKSGLPSDRFSAERTGGSVSTLTIQRTQQEDSAVYLCASSLRLAGVPYEQYFGPGTRLTVT.

The chain links TRBV4-1 to TRBJ2-7, with TRBD2 as a possible D gene (5 bases). The germline CDR1 and CDR2 sequences are MGHRA and YSYEKL. Trimming removed 2 bases at V and 4 bases at J, with 21 bases between. This CDR3 has 17 amino acids. The CDR3 here is CASSQRDGVVLSYEQYF. CDR3 nucleotides: TGCGCCAGCAGCCAACGCGACGGGGTGGTTTTGAGTTACGAGCAGTACTTC.

V is TRBV25-1 and J is TRBJ1-2; 8 nucleotides align to TRBD1. CDR1 and CDR2 (germline): MGHDK, SYGVNS. V lost 3 bases to trimming and J lost 8 bases; unmatched junction nucleotides: 11. The length of the CDR3 is 15 residues. This chain's CDR3 is CASSDRLTGGPGYTF. CDR3 DNA: TGTGCCAGCAGTGACAGACTTACAGGGGGGCCGGGCTACACCTTC.

The rearrangement joins TRBV6-5 to TRBJ2-5; unclear D gene. The germline V gene encodes CDR1 MNHEY and CDR2 SVGAGI. The CDR3 spans 13 residues. V was clipped by 0 bases and J by 7 bases, with 9 bases between them. The CDR3 sequence is CASSYSNSGTQYF. CDR3 DNA: TGTGCCAGCAGTTACTCGAACTCGGGGACCCAGTACTTC.

On this clone itself: At one of its ends the junction is not consistent with the germline gene, which may arise from a read error. The rearrangement joins TRBV28 to TRBJ1-5, with TRBD1 matching 7 bases. The CDR3 loop spans 12 amino acids. CDR1 is MDHEN, CDR2 SYDVKM, per germline. In DNA form, the CDR3 reads TGCGGGACAGCAGATAGCAATCAGCCCCAGCATTTT. This translates into CGTADSNQPQHF.

The V gene is TRBV18, the J gene TRBJ1-2; a weak D match, TRBD1 (6 bases). The germline CDR1 and CDR2 sequences are KGHSH and LQKENI. V lost 3 bases to trimming and J lost 6 bases, with 14 bases between them. The CDR3 runs to 14 residues. The CDR3 DNA reads as TGTGCCAGCTCACCGTCTCCGGGGGCGGATGGCTACACCTTC. Its translation: CASSPSPGADGYTF.

This clone was detected only once. The rearrangement links TRBV6-1 to TRBJ2-2, with D uncertain. Per the germline V gene, CDR1 is MNHNS and CDR2 is SASEGT. The CDR3 spans 14 residues. Trimming removed 7 bases at V and 5 bases at J, with 14 bases between. The CDR3 DNA reads TGTGCCAGCACTCAGATACAGTCGACCGGGGAGCTGTTTTTT. Encoded protein: CASTQIQSTGELFF.

V gene TRBV2 combines with J gene TRBJ2-3; TRBD1 might be the D (5 bases). Per germline, CDR1 SNHLY and CDR2 FYNNEI. Trimming removed 11 bases at V and 6 bases at J, with 18 bases between. This CDR3 is 13 amino acids long. CDR3 residues: CAGCFLKGDTQYF. The CDR3 DNA reads as TGTGCCGGTTGTTTCCTTAAGGGGGATACGCAGTATTTT.